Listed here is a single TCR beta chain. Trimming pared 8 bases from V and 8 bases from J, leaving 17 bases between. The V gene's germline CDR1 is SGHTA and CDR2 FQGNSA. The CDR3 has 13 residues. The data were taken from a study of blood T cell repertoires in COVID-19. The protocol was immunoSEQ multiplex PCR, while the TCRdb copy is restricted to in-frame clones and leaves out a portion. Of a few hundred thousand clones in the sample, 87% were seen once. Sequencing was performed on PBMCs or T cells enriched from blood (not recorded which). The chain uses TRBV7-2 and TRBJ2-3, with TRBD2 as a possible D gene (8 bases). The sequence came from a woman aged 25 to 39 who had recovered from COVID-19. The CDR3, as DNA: TGTGCCAGCCGGGAGGGGGCACATGGTACGCAGTATTTT. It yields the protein CASREGAHGTQYF.